The present T cell receptor (beta chain) was sequenced within a study of CD8 T cells in Susac syndrome. Turning to this clonotype: Germline is not matched at one junction end, which may reflect a read error.

An input of about 0.5 to 1 ug of RNA was subjected to reverse transcription using random hexamers. TCRdb used MiXCR to reprocess the immunoSEQ multiplex PCR reads, holding one entry per CDR3 protein. The data show 90,000 to 150,000 distinct CDR3 sequences, with about 92% seen just once and just under 0.095% held by the top ten. There are 15 residues in the CDR3. Per germline, CDR1 SQVTM and CDR2 ANQGSEA. Sequenced input: CD4+ T cells from PBMCs. The chain carries TRBV29-1 and TRBJ2-7; 7 bases are shared with TRBD1. This receptor was identified in a human donor with multiple sclerosis. CDR3 sequence reads: CSVASRWTGSHEQYF. CDR3 in DNA: TGCAGCGTTGCCTCCCGCTGGACAGGCTCCCACGAGCAGTACTTC.